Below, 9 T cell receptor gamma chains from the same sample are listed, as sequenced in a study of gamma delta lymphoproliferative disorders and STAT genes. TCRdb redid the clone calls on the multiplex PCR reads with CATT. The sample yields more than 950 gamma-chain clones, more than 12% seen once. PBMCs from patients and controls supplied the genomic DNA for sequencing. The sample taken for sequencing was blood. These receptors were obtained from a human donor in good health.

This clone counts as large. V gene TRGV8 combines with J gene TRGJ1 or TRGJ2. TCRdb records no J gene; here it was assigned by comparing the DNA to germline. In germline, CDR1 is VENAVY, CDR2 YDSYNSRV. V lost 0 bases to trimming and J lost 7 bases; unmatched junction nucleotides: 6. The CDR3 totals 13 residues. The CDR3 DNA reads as TGTGCCACCTGGGATAGGCGAGAATATAAGAAACTCTTT. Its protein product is CATWDRREYKKLF.

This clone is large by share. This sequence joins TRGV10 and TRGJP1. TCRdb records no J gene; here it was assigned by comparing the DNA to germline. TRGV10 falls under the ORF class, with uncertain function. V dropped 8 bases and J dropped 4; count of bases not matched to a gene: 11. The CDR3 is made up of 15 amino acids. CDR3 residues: CAAWAKGGTGWFKIF. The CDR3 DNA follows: TGTGCTGCGTGGGCCAAGGGAGGCACTGGTTGGTTCAAGATATTT.

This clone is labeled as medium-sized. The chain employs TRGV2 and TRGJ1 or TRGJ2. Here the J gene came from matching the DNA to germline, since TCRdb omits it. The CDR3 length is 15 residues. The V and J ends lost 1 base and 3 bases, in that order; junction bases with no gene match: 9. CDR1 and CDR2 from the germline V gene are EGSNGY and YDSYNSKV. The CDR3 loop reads CATWDGPLLYYKKLF. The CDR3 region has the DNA TGTGCCACCTGGGACGGCCCCCTGCTTTATTATAAGAAACTCTTT.

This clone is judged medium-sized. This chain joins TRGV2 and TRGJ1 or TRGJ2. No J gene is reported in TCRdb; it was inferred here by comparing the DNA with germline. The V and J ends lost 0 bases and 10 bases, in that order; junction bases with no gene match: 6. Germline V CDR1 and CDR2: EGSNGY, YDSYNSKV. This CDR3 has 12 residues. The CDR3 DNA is TGTGCCACCTGGGACGGGCCGAGGAAGAAACTCTTT. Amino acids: CATWDGPRKKLF.

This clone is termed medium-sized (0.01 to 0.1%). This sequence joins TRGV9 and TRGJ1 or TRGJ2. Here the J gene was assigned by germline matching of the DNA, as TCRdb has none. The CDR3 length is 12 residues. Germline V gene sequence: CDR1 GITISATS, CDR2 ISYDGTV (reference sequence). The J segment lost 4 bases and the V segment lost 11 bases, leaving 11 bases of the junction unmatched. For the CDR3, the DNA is TGTGCCTCCGAGGTTCCGTATTATAAGAAACTCTTT. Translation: CASEVPYYKKLF.

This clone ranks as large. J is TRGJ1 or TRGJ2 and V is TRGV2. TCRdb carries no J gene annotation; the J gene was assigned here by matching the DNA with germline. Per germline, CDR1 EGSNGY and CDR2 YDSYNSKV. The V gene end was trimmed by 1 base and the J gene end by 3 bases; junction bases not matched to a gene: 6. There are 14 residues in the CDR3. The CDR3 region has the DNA TGTGCCACCTGGGACGGACATATTTATTATAAGAAACTCTTT. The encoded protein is CATWDGHIYYKKLF.

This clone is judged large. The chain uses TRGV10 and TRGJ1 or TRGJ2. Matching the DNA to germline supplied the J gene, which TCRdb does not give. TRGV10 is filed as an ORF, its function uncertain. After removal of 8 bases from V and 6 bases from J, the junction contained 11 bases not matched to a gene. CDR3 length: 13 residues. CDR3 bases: TGTGCTGCGTGGAATCAGGTGGGTTATAAGAAACTCTTT. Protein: CAAWNQVGYKKLF.

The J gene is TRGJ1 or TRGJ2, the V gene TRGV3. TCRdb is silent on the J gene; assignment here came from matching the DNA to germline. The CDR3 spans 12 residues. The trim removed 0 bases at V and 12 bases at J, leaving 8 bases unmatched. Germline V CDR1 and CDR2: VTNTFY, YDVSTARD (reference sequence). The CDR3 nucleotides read TGTGCCACCTGGGACAGGGGGGGTAGGAAACTCTTT. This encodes CATWDRGGRKLF.

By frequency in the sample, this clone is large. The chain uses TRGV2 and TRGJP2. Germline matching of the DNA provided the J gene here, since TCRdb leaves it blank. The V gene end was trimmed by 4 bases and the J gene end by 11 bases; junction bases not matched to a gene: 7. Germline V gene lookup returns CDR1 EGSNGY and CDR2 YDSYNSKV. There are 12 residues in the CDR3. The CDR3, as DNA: TGTGCCACCTGGGAATCACGGTGGATCAAGACGTTT. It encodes CATWESRWIKTF.